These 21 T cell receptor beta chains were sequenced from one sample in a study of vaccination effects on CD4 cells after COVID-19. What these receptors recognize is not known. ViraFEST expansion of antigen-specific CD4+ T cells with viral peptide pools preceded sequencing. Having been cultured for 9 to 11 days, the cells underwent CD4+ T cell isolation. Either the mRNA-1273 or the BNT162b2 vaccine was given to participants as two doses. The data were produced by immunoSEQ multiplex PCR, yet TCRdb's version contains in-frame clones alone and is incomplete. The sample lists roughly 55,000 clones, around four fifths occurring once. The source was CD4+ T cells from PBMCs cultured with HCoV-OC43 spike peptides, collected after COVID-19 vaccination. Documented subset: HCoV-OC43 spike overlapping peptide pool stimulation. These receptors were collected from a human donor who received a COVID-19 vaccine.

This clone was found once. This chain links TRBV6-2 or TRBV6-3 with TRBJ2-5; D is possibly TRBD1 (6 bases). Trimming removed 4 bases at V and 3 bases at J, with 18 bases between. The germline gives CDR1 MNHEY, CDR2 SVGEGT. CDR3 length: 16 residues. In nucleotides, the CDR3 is TGTGCCAGCAGTTGGAGAGTGACCGACAGGAAAGAGACCCAGTACTTC. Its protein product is CASSWRVTDRKETQYF.

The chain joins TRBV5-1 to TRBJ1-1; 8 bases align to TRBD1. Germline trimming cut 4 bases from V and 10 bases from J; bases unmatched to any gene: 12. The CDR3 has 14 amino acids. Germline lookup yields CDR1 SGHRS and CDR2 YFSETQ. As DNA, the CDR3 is TGCGCCAGCAGCACCGGACAGGGAGAGATGAGAGCTTTCTTT. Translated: CASSTGQGEMRAFF.

CDR3 DNA: TGCGCCAGCAGTGAGCGCCCCGGGGAATCACCCCTCCACTTT. It translates to CASSERPGESPLHF. J is TRBJ1-6 and V is TRBV10-1; no definite D call. Deletions cut 2 bases from V and 10 bases from J, with 12 bases between. Looked up from germline, CDR1 is WNHNN and CDR2 is SYGVQD (reference sequence). The length of the CDR3 is 14 residues.

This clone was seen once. As DNA, the CDR3 is TGTGCCAGCAGGACACCTCACTACGAGCAGTACGTC. Amino acids: CASRTPHYEQYV. The chain combines TRBV27 with TRBJ2-7; D remains unclear. Germline assignment: CDR1 MNHEY and CDR2 SMNVEV (reference sequence). CDR3 size: 12 residues. The V end lost 6 bases, the J end lost 3 bases, and 9 bases lay between the germline ends.

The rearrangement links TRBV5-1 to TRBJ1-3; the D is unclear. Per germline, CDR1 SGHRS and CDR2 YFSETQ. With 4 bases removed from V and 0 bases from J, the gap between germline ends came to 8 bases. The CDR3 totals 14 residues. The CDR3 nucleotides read TGCGCCAGCAGCCCCGGCGGCTCTGGAAACACCATATATTTT. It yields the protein CASSPGGSGNTIYF.

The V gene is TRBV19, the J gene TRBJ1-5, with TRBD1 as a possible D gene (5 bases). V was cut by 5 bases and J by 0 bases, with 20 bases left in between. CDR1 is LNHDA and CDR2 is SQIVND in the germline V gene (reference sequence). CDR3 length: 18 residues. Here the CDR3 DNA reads TGTGCCAGTAGTTCCCTGGGTGCGGACACCTATAGCAATCAGCCCCAGCATTTT. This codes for CASSSLGADTYSNQPQHF.

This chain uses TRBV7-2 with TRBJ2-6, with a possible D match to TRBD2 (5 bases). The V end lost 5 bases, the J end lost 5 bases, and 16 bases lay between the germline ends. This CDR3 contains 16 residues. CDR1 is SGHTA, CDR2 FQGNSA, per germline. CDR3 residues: CASSLGLRQWANVLTF. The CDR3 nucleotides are TGTGCCAGCAGCCTAGGACTGCGGCAGTGGGCCAACGTCCTGACTTTC.

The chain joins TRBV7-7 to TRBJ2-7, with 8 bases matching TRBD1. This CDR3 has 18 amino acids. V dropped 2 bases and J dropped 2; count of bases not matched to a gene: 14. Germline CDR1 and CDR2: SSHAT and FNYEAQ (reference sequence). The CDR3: CASSLLGRGTGNTYEQYV. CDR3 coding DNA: TGTGCCAGCAGCTTATTAGGTCGGGGGACAGGCAACACCTACGAGCAGTACGTC.

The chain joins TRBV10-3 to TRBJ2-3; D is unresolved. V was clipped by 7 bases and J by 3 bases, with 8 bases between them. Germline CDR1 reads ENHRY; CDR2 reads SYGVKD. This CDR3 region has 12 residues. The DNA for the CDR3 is TGTGCCATCACCGACCTAACAGATACGCAGTATTTT. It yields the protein CAITDLTDTQYF.

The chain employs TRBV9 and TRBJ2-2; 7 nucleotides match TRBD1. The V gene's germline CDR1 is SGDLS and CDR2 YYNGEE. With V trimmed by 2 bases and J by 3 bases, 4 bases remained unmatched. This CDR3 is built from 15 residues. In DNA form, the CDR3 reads TGTGCCAGCAGCGTGGGGGACAGTCACACCGGGGAGCTGTTTTTT. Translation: CASSVGDSHTGELFF.

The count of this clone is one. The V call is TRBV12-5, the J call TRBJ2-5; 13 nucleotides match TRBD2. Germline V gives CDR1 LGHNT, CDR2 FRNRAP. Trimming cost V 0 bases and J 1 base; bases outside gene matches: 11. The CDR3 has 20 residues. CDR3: CASGLVRDGRLAGGQETQYF. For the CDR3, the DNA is TGTGCTAGTGGTTTGGTAAGGGACGGGAGACTAGCGGGAGGCCAAGAGACCCAGTACTTC.

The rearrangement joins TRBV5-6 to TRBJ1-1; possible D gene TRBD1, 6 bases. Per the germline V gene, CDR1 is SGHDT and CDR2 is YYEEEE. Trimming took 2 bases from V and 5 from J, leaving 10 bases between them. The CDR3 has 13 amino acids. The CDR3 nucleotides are TGTGCCAGCAGCTTCCGGGACACTACTGAAGCTTTCTTT. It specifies CASSFRDTTEAFF.

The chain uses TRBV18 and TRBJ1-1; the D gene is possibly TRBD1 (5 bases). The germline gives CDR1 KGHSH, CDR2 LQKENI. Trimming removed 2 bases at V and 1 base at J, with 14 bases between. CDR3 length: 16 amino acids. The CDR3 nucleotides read TGTGCCAGCTCACCATTAAGGGGAAGTCAGAACACTGAAGCTTTCTTT. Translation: CASSPLRGSQNTEAFF.

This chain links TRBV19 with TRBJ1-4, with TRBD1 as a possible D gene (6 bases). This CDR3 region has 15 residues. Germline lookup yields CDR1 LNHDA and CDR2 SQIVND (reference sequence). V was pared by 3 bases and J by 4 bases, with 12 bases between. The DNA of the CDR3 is TGTGCCAGTAGTATGAGGACAGCGTTTAATGAAAAACTGTTTTTT. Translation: CASSMRTAFNEKLFF.

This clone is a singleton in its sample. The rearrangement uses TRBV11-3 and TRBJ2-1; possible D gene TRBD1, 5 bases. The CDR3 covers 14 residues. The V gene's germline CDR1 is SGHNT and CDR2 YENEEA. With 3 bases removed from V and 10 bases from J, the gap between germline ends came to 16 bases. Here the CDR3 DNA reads TGTGCCAGCAGCTTTCAGGGTTCGGATGGGGAGCAGTTCTTC. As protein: CASSFQGSDGEQFF.

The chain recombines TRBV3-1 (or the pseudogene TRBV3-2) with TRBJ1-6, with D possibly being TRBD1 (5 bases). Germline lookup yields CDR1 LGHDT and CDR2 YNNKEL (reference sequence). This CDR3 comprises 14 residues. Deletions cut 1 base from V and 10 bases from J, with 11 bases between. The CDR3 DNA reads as TGTGCCAGCAGCCAAGGGGACGAGGGGTCACCCCTCCACTTT. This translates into CASSQGDEGSPLHF.

The CDR3: CASSVHRAASNTGELFF. For the CDR3, the DNA is TGTGCCAGCAGCGTACACAGGGCCGCCTCGAACACCGGGGAGCTGTTTTTT. This chain connects TRBV9 to TRBJ2-2, with D maybe TRBD1 (6 bases). The CDR3 consists of 17 residues. Between the trimmed V and J ends, which lost 1 base and 0 bases, there was a span of 13 bases. Germline V gene data show CDR1 as SGDLS and CDR2 as YYNGEE.

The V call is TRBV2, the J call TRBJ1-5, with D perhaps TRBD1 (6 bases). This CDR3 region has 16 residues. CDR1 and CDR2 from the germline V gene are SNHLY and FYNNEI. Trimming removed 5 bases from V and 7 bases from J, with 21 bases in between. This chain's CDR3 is CASSSGQGIEVQPQHF. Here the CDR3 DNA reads TGTGCCAGCAGTTCGGGGCAGGGGATAGAAGTACAGCCCCAGCATTTT.

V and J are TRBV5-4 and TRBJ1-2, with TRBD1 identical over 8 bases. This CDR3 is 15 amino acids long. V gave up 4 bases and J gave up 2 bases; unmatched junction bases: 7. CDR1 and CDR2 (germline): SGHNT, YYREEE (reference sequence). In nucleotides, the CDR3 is TGTGCCAGCAGCCTCGGGACAGGACTAAACTATGGCTACACCTTC. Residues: CASSLGTGLNYGYTF.

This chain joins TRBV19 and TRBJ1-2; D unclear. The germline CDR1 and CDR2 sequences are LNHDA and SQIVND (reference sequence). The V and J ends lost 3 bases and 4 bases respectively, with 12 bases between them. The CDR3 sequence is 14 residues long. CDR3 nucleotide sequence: TGTGCCAGTAGTATGGGAGGGAGCATCTATGGCTACACCTTC. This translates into CASSMGGSIYGYTF.

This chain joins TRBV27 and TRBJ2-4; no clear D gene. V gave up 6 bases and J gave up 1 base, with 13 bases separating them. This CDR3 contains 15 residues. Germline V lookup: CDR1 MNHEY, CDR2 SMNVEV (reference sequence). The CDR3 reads CASSPFPMAKNIQYF. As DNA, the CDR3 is TGTGCCAGCAGCCCTTTCCCCATGGCCAAAAACATTCAGTACTTC.